This T cell receptor beta chain was captured in a study of T cells after yellow fever vaccination. This CDR3 has 14 residues. The V and J ends lost 1 base and 0 bases respectively, with 4 bases between them. The germline CDR1 and CDR2 sequences are SGHAT and FQNNGV. A universal primer site and UMIs were added as TCR cDNA was made by 5'RACE template switching. Using its own MiXCR run on the 5' RACE reads, TCRdb lists one record per CDR3 protein. The sample shows about 220,000 distinct CDR3 sequences, approximately 3% of them seen only once. There are many counts of this clonotype. Sequences were derived from CD4+ T cells sorted from PBMCs, sampled 10 days after the yellow fever booster vaccination. The chain joins TRBV11-2 to TRBJ1-5; no definite D call. The TCR sequence derives from a man aged 18 to 35 who received the YFV17D yellow fever vaccine. CDR3 sequence: CASSLGISNQPQHF. CDR3 in DNA: TGTGCCAGCAGCTTAGGGATTAGCAATCAGCCCCAGCATTTT.